The TCR beta chain under discussion was sequenced for a study of T cell changes during pregnancy in multiple sclerosis. Measured with immunoSEQ multiplex PCR; TCRdb has only the in-frame clones, and not every one. The data contain around 50,000 clones, 94% of them seen just once; the ten biggest clones take up over 0.45%. V lost 7 bases, J lost 3 bases, and 15 bases lay in between. This CDR3 is built from 14 residues. Germline V gene lookup returns CDR1 MNHNS and CDR2 SASEGT. The V call is TRBV6-1, the J call TRBJ1-1; D possibly corresponds to TRBD1 (6 bases). The TCR sequence derives from a female donor with multiple sclerosis, enrolled in a pregnancy study. The material sequenced was CD4+ T cells from peripheral blood mononuclear cells, taken in the first trimester of pregnancy. CDR3 sequence: CASNKKGDHTEAFF. CDR3 DNA sequence: TGTGCCAGCAACAAAAAGGGGGATCACACTGAAGCTTTCTTT.